Here is one TCR beta chain with its context. Its antigen is unknown. Germline V lookup: CDR1 MNHEY, CDR2 SMNVEV (reference sequence). The length of the CDR3 is 14 residues. The J segment lost 3 bases and the V segment lost 5 bases, leaving 6 bases of the junction unmatched. Profiling relied on immunoSEQ multiplex PCR, and the TCRdb table lists in-frame clones only, not all of them. The data contain some 11,000 clones, about four fifths of them singletons. Between the mid-2010s and the late 2010s, patients underwent resection in Japan or China. Each case's diagnosis was confirmed by two pathologists on H&E. This record belongs to a study of immune evolution from preneoplasia to lung adenocarcinoma. Overall study results and limits: From normal lung to invasive adenocarcinoma, top clone frequencies appeared to decrease.

This receptor was taken from a person between 65 and 79 years old with lung adenocarcinoma. The sample was FFPE minimally invasive lung adenocarcinoma tissue. This chain links TRBV27 with TRBJ2-7, with TRBD2 identical over 8 bases. This CDR3 is CASSPLGTSYEQYF. CDR3 bases: TGTGCCAGCAGTCCCCTTGGGACTAGCTACGAGCAGTACTTC.